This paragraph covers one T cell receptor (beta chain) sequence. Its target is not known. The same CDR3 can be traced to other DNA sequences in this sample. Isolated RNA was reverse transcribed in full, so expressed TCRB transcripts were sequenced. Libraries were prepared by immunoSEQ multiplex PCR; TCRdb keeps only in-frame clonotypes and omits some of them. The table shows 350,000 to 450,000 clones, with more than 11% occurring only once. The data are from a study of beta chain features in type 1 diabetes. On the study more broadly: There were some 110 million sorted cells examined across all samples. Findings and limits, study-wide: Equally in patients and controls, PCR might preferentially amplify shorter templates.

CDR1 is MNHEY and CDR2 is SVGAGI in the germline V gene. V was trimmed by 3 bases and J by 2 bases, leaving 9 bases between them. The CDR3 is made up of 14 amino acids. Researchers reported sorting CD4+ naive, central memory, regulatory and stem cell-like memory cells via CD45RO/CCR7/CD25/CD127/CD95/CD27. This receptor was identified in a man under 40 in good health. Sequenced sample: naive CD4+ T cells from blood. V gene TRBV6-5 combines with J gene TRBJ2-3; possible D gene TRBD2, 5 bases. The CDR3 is CASSYSRVTDTQYF. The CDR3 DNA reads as TGTGCCAGCAGTTATTCGCGGGTCACAGATACGCAGTATTTT.